These 24 T cell receptor beta chains were sequenced from one sample in a study of CD8+ T cells in alopecia areata. The treatment denotes: oral pan-JAK inhibitor, 5-10 mg twice daily. The sequencing template was cDNA reverse transcribed from extracted RNA. Profiled with immunoSEQ multiplex PCR; TCRdb holds only in-frame clones, not every one. Among some 120,000 clones, around 63% were seen once, and the ten largest hold 5.7%. Here the sequenced sample was CD4+ T cells sorted from blood, taken at week 4, from a patient treated with tofacitinib. All receptors derive from a human donor with alopecia areata.

The chain uses TRBV5-1 and TRBJ2-3; D unclear. CDR1 and CDR2 from the germline V gene are SGHRS and YFSETQ. The ends were cut back, 0 bases at V and 0 bases at J, with 8 bases in the middle. This CDR3 is built from 15 residues. The CDR3 sequence is CASSLGLTSTDTQYF. The CDR3 bases are TGCGCCAGCAGCTTGGGACTTACTAGCACAGATACGCAGTATTTT. Looking up the rest from reference TRBV5-1 and TRBJ2-3 gives the full variable domain: KAGVTQTPRYLIKTRGQQVTLSCSPISGHRSVSWYQQTPGQGLQFLFEYFSETQRNKGNFPGRFSGRQFSNSRSEMNVSTLELGDSALYLCASSLGLTSTDTQYFGPGTRLTVL.

The chain has TRBV5-1 and TRBJ1-1, with D possibly TRBD1 on 6 matching bases. The CDR3 consists of 17 residues. The germline CDR1 and CDR2 sequences are SGHRS and YFSETQ. The V end was cut by 1 base, the J end by 1 base, with 17 bases between. CDR3 residues: CASSLSPRAGANTEAFF. As DNA, the CDR3 is TGCGCCAGCAGCTTGTCCCCAAGGGCAGGGGCGAACACTGAAGCTTTCTTT.

This sequence joins TRBV25-1 and TRBJ2-7; the D gene is possibly TRBD2 (5 bases). Per the germline V gene, CDR1 is MGHDK and CDR2 is SYGVNS. This CDR3 region has 13 residues. Trimming removed 8 bases at V and 7 bases at J, with 18 bases between. CDR3 nucleotides: TGTGCCAGCTCTGTCCGGGGTTCGGGGGAGCAGTACTTC. Protein sequence: CASSVRGSGEQYF.

This clone has a single count. The V gene is TRBV18, the J gene TRBJ1-1, with D perhaps matching TRBD1 (5 bases). CDR1 KGHSH and CDR2 LQKENI come from the germline V gene. Between the trimmed V and J ends, which lost 1 base and 4 bases, there was a span of 10 bases. The CDR3 spans 14 residues. CDR3 nucleotides: TGTGCCAGCTCACCACGCGAGCAGGGCACTGAAGCTTTCTTT. It codes for CASSPREQGTEAFF.

CDR3 sequence: CASSQESQGGTEAFF. CDR3 bases: TGCGCCAGCAGCCAAGAATCCCAGGGAGGAACTGAAGCTTTCTTT. The chain employs TRBV4-3 and TRBJ1-1, with D possibly being TRBD1 (5 bases). V was trimmed by 0 bases and J by 5 bases, leaving 13 bases between them. This CDR3 has 15 residues. Per germline, CDR1 LGHNA and CDR2 YSLEER.

The chain is built from TRBV28 and TRBJ2-5; D is possibly TRBD1 (6 bases). Germline V lookup: CDR1 MDHEN, CDR2 SYDVKM. V was trimmed by 5 bases and J by 6 bases, leaving 13 bases between them. The CDR3 length is 13 residues. The CDR3 nucleotides are TGTGCCAGCAGTCCCTCCAGGGGTCAGACCCAGTACTTC. It is translated as CASSPSRGQTQYF.

This clone was counted only a few times. This sequence joins TRBV5-1 and TRBJ2-3, with D possibly being TRBD2 (5 bases). Trimming removed 6 bases at V and 2 bases at J, with 10 bases between. Germline-derived CDR1 and CDR2 are SGHRS and YFSETQ. The CDR3 has 13 residues. CDR3 coding DNA: TGCGCCAGCAATCGGGGAGACACAGATACGCAGTATTTT. The encoded protein is CASNRGDTDTQYF.

V and J are TRBV6-6 and TRBJ1-2; D unclear. V dropped 4 bases and J dropped 1 base, with 16 bases sitting between them. The CDR3 has 16 amino acids. CDR1 is MNHNY, CDR2 SVGAGI, per germline (reference sequence). CDR3 residues: CASSSRVSNSNYGYTF. In DNA form, the CDR3 reads TGTGCCAGCAGTTCGAGGGTTTCCAACAGTAACTATGGCTACACCTTC.

The chain is built from TRBV29-1 and TRBJ2-3, with D possibly TRBD2 on 5 matching bases. V was trimmed by 0 bases and J by 4 bases, leaving 11 bases between them. The CDR3 is 14 residues long. Germline CDR1 SQVTM, CDR2 ANQGSEA. The CDR3 DNA sequence: TGCAGCGTTGAAGATGGGAGTAGTCCAGATACGCAGTATTTT. It specifies CSVEDGSSPDTQYF.

The genes are TRBV25-1 and TRBJ2-1; D remains ambiguous. V dropped 5 bases and J dropped 4 bases, with 3 bases sitting between them. This CDR3 region has 11 residues. In germline, CDR1 is MGHDK, CDR2 SYGVNS. CDR3 sequence: CASSSYNEQFF. DNA of the CDR3: TGTGCCAGCAGTTCATACAATGAGCAGTTCTTC.

The chain joins TRBV18 to TRBJ2-3; 9 nucleotides line up with TRBD1. The CDR3 is 15 residues long. Germline loops: CDR1 KGHSH, CDR2 LQKENI. Losses at the gene ends were 2 bases for V and 5 bases for J; bases not matched to a gene: 5. The CDR3 DNA reads as TGTGCCAGCTCACCAAGGGGACAGGGTCAAGATACGCAGTATTTT. Protein: CASSPRGQGQDTQYF.

The chain has TRBV18 and TRBJ1-2; D unresolved. The CDR3 runs 13 residues. V lost 2 bases, J lost 4 bases, and 8 bases lay in between. Germline lookup yields CDR1 KGHSH and CDR2 LQKENI. The CDR3 DNA reads TGTGCCAGCTCACCAGGCGGCACCTATGGCTACACCTTC. This sequence encodes CASSPGGTYGYTF.

This clone was picked up a small number of times. The chain combines TRBV5-1 with TRBJ2-5; 14 bases are shared with TRBD2. The germline CDR1 and CDR2 sequences are SGHRS and YFSETQ. The CDR3 consists of 18 residues. The junction had 7 bases not matched to a gene; V was cut back by 2 bases and J by 1 base. CDR3 nucleotides: TGCGCCAGCAGCTTACTACATGGACTAGCGGGGGGCCAAGAGACCCAGTACTTC. This encodes CASSLLHGLAGGQETQYF.

The V gene is TRBV4-1, the J gene TRBJ2-4; TRBD2 matches 8 bases. The ends lost 1 base at V and 6 bases at J; junction bases unmatched: 14. CDR3 length equals 18 residues. CDR1 MGHRA and CDR2 YSYEKL come from the germline V gene. In DNA, the CDR3 is TGCGCCAGCAGCCAAGTGGATATGGGACTAGTAGTTTTAAACATTCAGTACTTC. Encoded protein: CASSQVDMGLVVLNIQYF.

This rearrangement joins TRBV28 to TRBJ2-7; D not resolved. Germline CDR1 and CDR2: MDHEN and SYDVKM. V was shortened by 8 bases and J by 3 bases, with 14 bases between the two germline ends. The CDR3 has 13 amino acids. The CDR3 nucleotides are TGTGCCAGCCGTCGAGCTGGGGTCTACGAGCAGTACTTC. The encoded protein is CASRRAGVYEQYF.

The rearrangement uses TRBV10-3 and TRBJ2-1, with 8 bases identical to TRBD1. From germline, CDR1 is ENHRY and CDR2 SYGVKD. Trimming cost V 11 bases and J 4 bases; bases outside gene matches: 7. This CDR3 has 13 residues. The CDR3 nucleotides read TGTGCCGCCCTGGGACAGGAGTACAATGAGCAGTTCTTC. It yields the protein CAALGQEYNEQFF.

The rearrangement uses TRBV13 and TRBJ2-5; D is unresolved. This CDR3 has 14 amino acids. The V and J ends lost 5 bases and 2 bases respectively, with 12 bases between them. The germline V gene encodes CDR1 PRHDT and CDR2 FYEKMQ (reference sequence). This chain's CDR3 is CASSIGLSQETQYF. CDR3 nucleotides: TGTGCCAGCAGCATCGGCCTCAGTCAAGAGACCCAGTACTTC.

This clone showed up just a few times. The V and J genes are TRBV6-5 and TRBJ1-5; unclear D gene. V was pared by 6 bases and J by 5 bases, with 14 bases between. Germline CDR1 MNHEY, CDR2 SVGAGI. This CDR3 spans 14 amino acids. The CDR3 loop reads CASSDRASHQPQHF. CDR3 in DNA: TGTGCCAGCAGCGACCGGGCCAGCCATCAGCCCCAGCATTTT.

The chain uses TRBV5-1 and TRBJ1-5; TRBD1 aligns across 8 bases. The CDR3 runs 14 residues. J lost 7 bases, V lost 4 bases, and 7 bases had no gene match. Germline-derived CDR1 and CDR2 are SGHRS and YFSETQ. CDR3 DNA sequence: TGCGCCAGCAGCAGGGGACAGGAAGGCCAGCCCCAGCATTTT. Amino acids: CASSRGQEGQPQHF.

The CDR3 DNA reads TGTGCCAGCAGCCTAAATCTTGGTATGGAGCGAGATACGCAGTATTTT. Its translation: CASSLNLGMERDTQYF. The rearrangement uses TRBV11-2 and TRBJ2-3; D gene ambiguous. The CDR3 is 16 residues long. The germline V and J ends were trimmed by 5 bases and 5 bases, with 20 bases remaining between them. CDR1 is SGHAT, CDR2 FQNNGV, per germline. Using reference TRBV11-2 and TRBJ2-3 for the parts outside the CDR3, the full variable domain is EAGVAQSPRYKIIEKRQSVAFWCNPISGHATLYWYQQILGQGPKLLIQFQNNGVVDDSQLPKDRFSAERLKGVDSTLKIQPAKLEDSAVYLCASSLNLGMERDTQYFGPGTRLTVL.

J is TRBJ1-1 and V is TRBV7-9, with a possible D match to TRBD1 (5 bases). The CDR3 spans 14 residues. The germline V gene has CDR1 SEHNR and CDR2 FQNEAQ (reference sequence). V lost 3 bases, J lost 0 bases, and 8 bases lay in between. CDR3 in DNA: TGTGCCAGCAGCTTGGGGCAGGTGAACACTGAAGCTTTCTTT. It translates to CASSLGQVNTEAFF.

There are a few counts of this clone. The V call is TRBV4-2, the J call TRBJ2-1; D unresolved. Germline V gene data show CDR1 as LGHNA and CDR2 as YNFKEQ. The CDR3 covers 14 residues. V lost 2 bases and J lost 1, with 6 bases in between. The CDR3 protein is CASSQRKSYNEQFF. The CDR3 DNA follows: TGTGCCAGCAGCCAAAGGAAATCCTACAATGAGCAGTTCTTC.

This clone was detected only once. The rearrangement uses TRBV9 and TRBJ2-4, with D possibly TRBD2 on 5 matching bases. Per the germline V gene, CDR1 is SGDLS and CDR2 is YYNGEE. The length of the CDR3 is 14 residues. Between the trimmed V and J ends, which lost 2 bases and 5 bases, there was a span of 11 bases. The CDR3 nucleotides read TGTGCCAGCAGCGTCACGGGAAGTGAAAACATTCAGTACTTC. Amino acid sequence: CASSVTGSENIQYF.

The sample holds a few counts of this clone. The chain employs TRBV7-3 and TRBJ2-2; D remains unclear. The CDR3 is made up of 14 amino acids. V was pared by 4 bases and J by 2 bases, with 8 bases between. The V gene's germline CDR1 is SGHTA and CDR2 FQGTGA. CDR3 residues: CASSSDANTGELFF. The CDR3 nucleotides are TGTGCCAGCAGCTCGGATGCAAACACCGGGGAGCTGTTTTTT.